This entry is about one TCR beta chain. This entry comes from a study of cytomegalovirus exposure and HLA in healthy donors. Study details: The study's early data release held roughly 91 million unique TCRs from HLA-typed donors.

This CDR3 has 14 amino acids. V was cut by 0 bases and J by 4 bases, with 9 bases left in between. Germline CDR1 and CDR2: LGHNA and YSLEER. The PCR was carried out with 60 Vbeta primers and 13 Jbeta primers. TCRdb's copy holds only in-frame clones and misses some; the assay was immunoSEQ multiplex PCR. The sample consists of some 140,000 clones, approximately 78% of them appearing once. The chain carries TRBV4-3 and TRBJ1-2, with D maybe TRBD1 (6 bases). This receptor was obtained from a woman in her forties or fifties in good health and CMV-seropositive. Specimen: PBMCs. CDR3 coding DNA: TGCGCCAGCAGCCAAGATGGGGACACCTATGGCTACACCTTC. It codes for CASSQDGDTYGYTF.